These T cell receptor beta chains were read from a single sample in a study of identical twins. Via MiXCR, TCRdb re-called the 5' RACE reads, giving one row per CDR3 protein. The table lists hundreds of thousands of distinct CDR3 sequences, under 25% of them singletons. The same sample was also used in a study of yellow fever vaccine responses in identical twins.

Sample: CD4+ T cells sorted from blood. These receptors all stem from a woman aged 18 to 35 in good health. The CDR3 runs from the conserved cysteine through the conserved F or W. Fields, in order: V gene, clone size, D gene, J gene, CDR3 length, CDR3 DNA, CDR3 protein. D genes are given only for firm matches. Clone size is shown for a subset of rows, as once, few, many or a class of expanded clone.

>TRBV7-8|few|TRBD2|TRBJ2-7|16
TGTGCCAGCAGTTCCCCGGGACTAGCGGGAGGGTACGAGCAGTACTTC
CASSSPGLAGGYEQYF
>TRBV10-3|.|.|TRBJ1-6|15
TGTGCCATCAGTGGGGGCGGGATCGGAAATTCACCCCTCCACTTT
CAISGGGIGNSPLHF
>TRBV28|.|.|TRBJ2-1|15
TGTGCCAGCAGCCCAAGAGGACGGATTTACAATGAGCAGTTCTTC
CASSPRGRIYNEQFF
>TRBV12-3/TRBV12-4|.|TRBD1|TRBJ2-1|14
TGTGCCAGCAGTTACGCCAGGGGGCCCAATGAGCAGTTCTTC
CASSYARGPNEQFF
>TRBV24-1|.|TRBD1|TRBJ1-5|17
TGTGCCACCAGTGCTCCTTCCGGGACAGGGCGACATCAGCCCCAGCATTTT
CATSAPSGTGRHQPQHF
>TRBV6-5|few|TRBD1|TRBJ1-1|13
TGTGCCAGCAGTTACGCGAGGGACAGGGCGGCTTTCTTT
CASSYARDRAAFF
>TRBV27|few|.|TRBJ2-4|15
TGTGCCAGCAGTTCCCCGACATTAGCCAAAAACATTCAGTACTTC
CASSSPTLAKNIQYF
>TRBV9|.|.|TRBJ2-5|18
TGTGCCAGCAGCGTAGCTTATGGGCAGATTGGACCCCAAGAGACCCAGTACTTC
CASSVAYGQIGPQETQYF
>TRBV29-1|.|TRBD2|TRBJ2-3|14
TGCAGCGTTCTGCGGGGGGGTCTCGCAGATACGCAGTATTTT
CSVLRGGLADTQYF
>TRBV20-1|.|.|TRBJ2-3|15
TGCAGTGCTAGAGATTACTCAGGGGCCACAGATACGCAGTATTTT
CSARDYSGATDTQYF
>TRBV6-2/TRBV6-3|.|.|TRBJ2-1|21
TGTGCCAGCAGTCTACTACGGAGGGGACTCCAAGCCCACTTCTCCTACAATGAGCAGTTCTTC
CASSLLRRGLQAHFSYNEQFF
>TRBV20-1|.|TRBD1|TRBJ2-3|15
TGTAGTGCTATTCAAGCAGGGGGTCGCACAGATACGCAGTATTTT
CSAIQAGGRTDTQYF
>TRBV24-1|once|.|TRBJ2-3|15
TGTGCCACCAGTGCGCGGGACAGAGGAACAGATACGCAGTATTTT
CATSARDRGTDTQYF
>TRBV28|.|.|TRBJ1-1|15
TGTGCCAGCAGTTTAAAACTGCTAGGGGACCCTGAAGCTTTCTTT
CASSLKLLGDPEAFF
>TRBV29-1|.|.|TRBJ2-5|10
TGCAGCGGTCAAAAAGAGACCCAGTACTTC
CSGQKETQYF
>TRBV7-3|few|TRBD2|TRBJ2-1|14
TGTGCCAGCAGCTTGGGACTAGCGGGCACAACCGCGTTCTTC
CASSLGLAGTTAFF
>TRBV20-1|few|TRBD1|TRBJ2-1|12
TGCAGTGCTCAAAGGGGGCACAATGAGCAGTTCTTC
CSAQRGHNEQFF
>TRBV18|.|.|TRBJ2-5|14
TGTGCCAGCTCAACCCAGACTGACCAAGAGACCCAGTACTTC
CASSTQTDQETQYF